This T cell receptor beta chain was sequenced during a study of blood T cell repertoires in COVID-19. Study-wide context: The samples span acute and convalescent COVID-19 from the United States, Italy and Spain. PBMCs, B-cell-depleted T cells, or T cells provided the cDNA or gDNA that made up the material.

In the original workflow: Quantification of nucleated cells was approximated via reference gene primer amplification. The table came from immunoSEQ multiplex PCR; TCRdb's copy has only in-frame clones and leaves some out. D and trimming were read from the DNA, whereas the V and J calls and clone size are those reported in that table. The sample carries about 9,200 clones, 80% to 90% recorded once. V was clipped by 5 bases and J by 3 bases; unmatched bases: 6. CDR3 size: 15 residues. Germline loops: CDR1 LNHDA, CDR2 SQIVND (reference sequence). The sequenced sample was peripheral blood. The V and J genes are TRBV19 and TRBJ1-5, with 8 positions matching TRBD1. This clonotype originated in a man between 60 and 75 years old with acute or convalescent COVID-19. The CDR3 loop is CASSYGQGYNQPQHF. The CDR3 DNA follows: TGTGCCAGTAGTTACGGACAGGGATACAATCAGCCCCAGCATTTT.